What follows are 20 T cell receptor beta chains derived from one specimen sequenced in a study of blood T cells in healthy people across ages. Using a J-beta primer mix together with a sample-barcoded 5' primer, a second PCR was run for about 6 to 11 cycles. TCRdb fed the 5' RACE reads into MiXCR, producing one record per CDR3 protein. Here the sample spans roughly 1,000,000 distinct CDR3 sequences, approximately 25% being singletons. This sample also appeared in a second study, on T cells of mothers and their children.

Sequencing was performed on blood. The receptors derive from a girl aged 2 to 10 in good health.

This clonotype was seen a few times. This chain links TRBV4-3 with TRBJ1-1; no clear D gene. Trimming took 0 bases from V and 1 from J, leaving 9 bases between them. This CDR3 contains 15 residues. Germline V CDR1 and CDR2: LGHNA, YSLEER. The CDR3 spells CASSQDRLANTEAFF. Written as DNA, the CDR3 is TGCGCCAGCAGCCAAGACCGTCTTGCGAACACTGAAGCTTTCTTT.

This clonotype was counted between two and nine times. The rearrangement uses TRBV7-2 and TRBJ2-2, with unresolved D. The CDR3 length is 15 residues. The V end lost 4 bases, the J end lost 2 bases, and 11 bases lay between the germline ends. Looked up from germline, CDR1 is SGHTA and CDR2 is FQGNSA. CDR3 sequence: CASSSPFSNTGELFF. The CDR3 region has the DNA TGTGCCAGCAGCTCGCCCTTTTCTAACACCGGGGAGCTGTTTTTT.

This clonotype has only a few counts. The V and J genes are TRBV29-1 and TRBJ1-2; D gene uncertain. This CDR3 spans 14 amino acids. The germline gives CDR1 SQVTM, CDR2 ANQGSEA. With 0 bases removed from V and 8 bases from J, the gap between germline ends came to 16 bases. The CDR3 DNA reads as TGCAGCGTTGAAGAAACTTGGAGGTTTGGGGGCTACACCTTC. This codes for CSVEETWRFGGYTF.

The J gene is TRBJ2-5, the V gene TRBV20-1; 7 bases align to TRBD2. CDR1 and CDR2 (germline): DFQATT, SNEGSKA (reference sequence). The CDR3 sequence is 16 residues long. V trimming: 3 bases; J trimming: 2 bases; junction bases outside the gene matches: 12. CDR3 in amino acids: CSAREAGGNVQETQYF. The CDR3 nucleotides read TGCAGTGCTAGGGAGGCCGGGGGGAACGTACAAGAGACCCAGTACTTC.

This chain joins TRBV29-1 and TRBJ2-1; weak D call: TRBD2 (6 bases). The CDR3 is 14 residues long. The germline V and J ends were trimmed by 2 bases and 7 bases, with 15 bases remaining between them. The germline V gene encodes CDR1 SQVTM and CDR2 ANQGSEA. CDR3 loop: CSVELIGRGNEQFF. In DNA form, the CDR3 reads TGCAGCGTTGAATTGATAGGTCGGGGGAATGAGCAGTTCTTC.

The table lists this clonotype with a few counts. The gene calls are TRBV11-2 and TRBJ2-5; no definite D call. The J call is doubtful: the DNA matches TRBJ2-7 better. This CDR3 has 11 residues. Germline lookup yields CDR1 SGHAT and CDR2 FQNNGV. CDR3 nucleotide sequence: TGTGCCAGCGCCGGGCTCTACGAGCAGTACTTC. Translating it yields CASAGLYEQYF.

V usage is TRBV19 and J usage is TRBJ2-1; the D call may be TRBD1 or TRBD2 (5 bases each). CDR3 size: 13 residues. With 3 bases removed from V and 8 bases from J, the gap between germline ends came to 11 bases. Germline assignment: CDR1 LNHDA and CDR2 SQIVND (reference sequence). The CDR3 DNA sequence: TGTGCCAGTAGTATTCAGGGAGACGATGAGCAGTTCTTC. It yields the protein CASSIQGDDEQFF. The whole variable domain, filled in from reference TRBV19 and TRBJ2-1, reads DGGITQSPKYLFRKEGQNVTLSCEQNLNHDAMYWYRQDPGQGLRLIYYSQIVNDFQKGDIAEGYSVSREKKESFPLTVTSAQKNPTAFYLCASSIQGDDEQFFGPGTRLTVL.

The sample holds a few counts of this clonotype. CDR3 coding DNA: TGTGCCAGCAGCGCCAGGGCAACTAGCACAGATACGCAGTATTTT. As protein: CASSARATSTDTQYF. The chain uses TRBV7-3 and TRBJ2-3; tentative D call: TRBD1 (5 bases). Germline V lookup: CDR1 SGHTA, CDR2 FQGTGA. Between the trimmed V and J ends, which lost 5 bases and 0 bases, there was a span of 12 bases. The CDR3 length is 15 residues.

This clonotype came up a few times. The chain has TRBV7-9 and TRBJ1-1; D gene unclear. From germline, CDR1 is SEHNR and CDR2 FQNEAQ (reference sequence). The germline V and J ends were trimmed by 6 bases and 0 bases, with 8 bases remaining between them. This CDR3 is built from 13 residues. Written as DNA, the CDR3 is TGTGCCAGCAGGGAGCAGATGAACACTGAAGCTTTCTTT. Translated: CASREQMNTEAFF.

CDR3 bases: TGTGCCAGCAGTTTCACACCAACTGGATACAATGAGCAGTTCTTC. Encoded protein: CASSFTPTGYNEQFF. The chain has TRBV12-3 or TRBV12-4 and TRBJ2-1; D ambiguous. The CDR3 extends over 15 amino acids. Trimming shortened V by 3 bases and J by 4 bases, and 13 bases separated the two germline ends.

The chain is built from TRBV2 and TRBJ2-5; TRBD2 aligns across 11 bases. The CDR3 is made up of 14 amino acids. With 7 bases clipped from V and 2 bases from J, the junction kept 3 bases outside the gene matches. The germline V gene encodes CDR1 SNHLY and CDR2 FYNNEI. The CDR3: CASIGTSGQETQYF. The CDR3 nucleotides are TGTGCCAGCATTGGGACTAGCGGACAAGAGACCCAGTACTTC. Full variable domain (outside the CDR3, taken from reference TRBV2 and TRBJ2-5): EPEVTQTPSHQVTQMGQEVILRCVPISNHLYFYWYRQILGQKVEFLVSFYNNEISEKSEIFDDQFSVERPDGSNFTLKIRSTKLEDSAMYFCASIGTSGQETQYFGPGTRLLVL.

This chain links TRBV29-1 with TRBJ1-4; no definite D call. Trimming removed 4 bases from V and 8 bases from J, with 11 bases in between. This CDR3 has 12 residues. The germline V gene encodes CDR1 SQVTM and CDR2 ANQGSEA. The CDR3 DNA reads TGCAGCGTTGGGAAAATCGAAGAAAAACTGTTTTTT. This codes for CSVGKIEEKLFF.

This clonotype was detected a few times. The J gene is TRBJ2-1, the V gene TRBV14, with D perhaps matching TRBD2 (6 bases). Trimming pared 2 bases from V and 4 bases from J, leaving 9 bases between. The germline V gene encodes CDR1 SGHDN and CDR2 FVKESK. The CDR3 contains 14 residues. This CDR3 is CASSQLDYYNEQFF. DNA for the CDR3: TGTGCCAGCAGCCAATTGGACTATTACAATGAGCAGTTCTTC.

This clonotype was counted only a few times. Germline is not matched at one junction end, which may reflect a read error. This chain uses TRBV10-1 with TRBJ2-4; D tentatively reads TRBD1 or TRBD2 (5 bases each). The germline CDR1 and CDR2 sequences are WNHNN and SYGVQD (reference sequence). There are 14 residues in the CDR3. Here the CDR3 DNA reads TGCGCCGGCAGGGCTCGAGGGATTAACGACATTCAGTACTTC. Translated, it gives CAGRARGINDIQYF.

This clonotype was counted between two and nine times. This chain joins TRBV12-3 or TRBV12-4 and TRBJ2-5; D is unclear. Judging by the DNA end, TRBJ2-1 fits better; the J call may be wrong. This CDR3 is built from 13 residues. For the CDR3, the DNA is TGTGCCAGCAGCTACCTAGAAAGCACTGAGCAGTTCTTC. Translating gives CASSYLESTEQFF.

This rearrangement joins TRBV7-9 to TRBJ2-1; 9 positions agree with TRBD1. Gene TRBJ2-7 matches the end of the DNA better, so the J call may be wrong. In germline, CDR1 is SEHNR, CDR2 FQNEAQ (reference sequence). The CDR3 is 15 amino acids. In DNA, the CDR3 is TGTGCCAGCAGCCCCCCCGGGACAGGGTTGGGCGAGCAGTACTTC. Encoded protein: CASSPPGTGLGEQYF.

This clonotype was seen only a few times. The rearrangement uses TRBV15 and TRBJ2-6; the match to TRBD1 covers 7 bases. The CDR3 runs 18 residues. V lost 5 bases to trimming and J lost 1 base; unmatched junction nucleotides: 11. CDR1 is LNHNV and CDR2 is YYDKDF in the germline V gene (reference sequence). The CDR3 is CATSSPKGDRSGANVLTF. DNA of the CDR3: TGTGCCACCAGCTCCCCTAAGGGGGACAGATCTGGGGCCAACGTCCTGACTTTC. Using reference TRBV15 and TRBJ2-6 for the parts outside the CDR3, the full variable domain is DAMVIQNPRYQVTQFGKPVTLSCSQTLNHNVMYWYQQKSSQAPKLLFHYYDKDFNNEADTPDNFQSRRPNTSFCFLDIRSPGLGDTAMYLCATSSPKGDRSGANVLTFGAGSRLTVL.

V gene TRBV9 combines with J gene TRBJ2-1; D may correspond to TRBD1 or TRBD2 (7 bases each). Germline V gene lookup returns CDR1 SGDLS and CDR2 YYNGEE. V was pared by 0 bases and J by 6 bases, with 16 bases between. The CDR3 loop spans 16 amino acids. CDR3: CASSVVGRGGINEQFF. In nucleotides, the CDR3 is TGTGCCAGCAGCGTAGTCGGCAGGGGGGGAATCAATGAGCAGTTCTTC.

This clonotype was counted a few times. This rearrangement joins TRBV20-1 to TRBJ1-1; D unclear. The CDR3 length is 11 residues. Per the germline V gene, CDR1 is DFQATT and CDR2 is SNEGSKA (reference sequence). Trimming took 4 bases from V and 1 from J, leaving 4 bases between them. Written as DNA, the CDR3 is TGCAGTGCTAACGGGAACACTGAAGCTTTCTTT. Protein product: CSANGNTEAFF.

The chain links TRBV29-1 to TRBJ2-1; TRBD1 aligns across 9 bases. The J call is uncertain, as TRBJ2-7 better fits the DNA end. Germline lookup yields CDR1 SQVTM and CDR2 ANQGSEA. The CDR3 extends over 14 amino acids. In nucleotides, the CDR3 is TGCAGCGTTGAAGGGGACAGGGCCCCCTACGAGCAGTACTTC. Translated: CSVEGDRAPYEQYF.